A selection of T cell receptor beta chains follows, all from one sample in a study of shared T cell receptors in the human thymus. Only in-frame clones appear in the TCRdb table, and some are missing; sequencing was by immunoSEQ multiplex PCR. The sample shows over 450,000 clones, 75% to 85% of them seen only once. The same sample was also used in a study of human thymus T cells.

Sequencing was done on a sample of thymocytes. The receptors come from a boy less than two years old with a congenital heart defect. Both conserved end residues are part of each CDR3.

J | V | CDR3
TRBJ2-5 | TRBV5-1 | CASIGGDGGLQETQYF
TRBJ1-1 | TRBV6-5 | CASSYSRENTEAFF
TRBJ2-7 | TRBV4-3 | CASSQGWDRASCYEQYF
TRBJ1-1 | TRBV14 | CASRESGAFF
TRBJ2-1 | TRBV7-2 | CASSLFLTSGDYNEQFF
TRBJ2-7 | TRBV10-3 | CAISEGHSSYEQYF
TRBJ1-1 | TRBV7-2 | CASSLGDRGRAEAFF
TRBJ2-7 | TRBV5-1 | CASSLVRFVSYEQYF
TRBJ2-5 | TRBV4-3 | CASSHNWETSGNETQYF
TRBJ2-1 | TRBV30 | CASGDRVADAIGNEQFF
TRBJ2-1 | TRBV4-2 | CASSQDPLADNEQFF
TRBJ2-7 | TRBV5-4 | CASSGLTGGWYEQCF
TRBJ2-7 | TRBV4-3 | CASSQEVPQDIYEQYF
TRBJ2-7 | TRBV14 | CASSRQGAHEQYF
TRBJ2-1 | TRBV2 | CASSEPSGNEQFF
TRBJ2-7 | TRBV7-2 | CASSLEQGPYEQYF
TRBJ2-2 | TRBV9 | CASSPLVTGELFF
TRBJ1-2 | TRBV6-6 | CASSSEVYGYTF
TRBJ2-7 | TRBV18 | CASSPTGYEQYF
TRBJ2-3 | TRBV7-2 | CASSLDNRTSGKEDTQYF
TRBJ1-3 | TRBV7-6 | CASSLAPSRLGNTIYF
TRBJ2-1 | TRBV15 | CATSRVSSSNEQFF